This T cell receptor (beta chain) was identified during a study of T cell changes during pregnancy in multiple sclerosis. Clones were read by immunoSEQ multiplex PCR, and TCRdb kept only the in-frame ones, dropping some. The sample contains about 40,000 clones, about 91% of which appear only once. This clone has a single count. The CDR3 is 14 residues long. Germline CDR1 and CDR2: SGHRS and YFSETQ. The junction had 7 bases not matched to a gene; V was cut back by 3 bases and J by 7 bases. The TCR was taken from a female donor in good health, enrolled as a control in a pregnancy study. This specimen was CD4+ T cells from peripheral blood mononuclear cells, taken in the second trimester of pregnancy. This rearrangement joins TRBV5-1 to TRBJ2-5, with 9 bases that match TRBD1. The CDR3 DNA follows: TGCGCCAGCAGCTCGGACAGGGGACGTGGGACCCAGTACTTC. Its protein product is CASSSDRGRGTQYF. The full variable domain, completed using reference TRBV5-1 and TRBJ2-5, is KAGVTQTPRYLIKTRGQQVTLSCSPISGHRSVSWYQQTPGQGLQFLFEYFSETQRNKGNFPGRFSGRQFSNSRSEMNVSTLELGDSALYLCASSSDRGRGTQYFGPGTRLLVL.